Each of the 24 T cell receptor beta chains below was sequenced from the same sample in a study of graft-versus-host responses after intestinal transplantation. Assay: immunoSEQ multiplex PCR; the TCRdb copy retains only in-frame clones and omits some. This repertoire shows roughly 62,000 clones, approximately 90% found once; its top ten account for roughly 2.8%. The starting material was PBMCs, obtained 118 to 130 days after intestinal transplantation. These receptors all come from a human patient who received an intestinal transplant, so some T cells may come from the graft donor.

V is TRBV28 and J is TRBJ2-5, with 8 positions matching TRBD2. CDR1 and CDR2 from the germline V gene are MDHEN and SYDVKM. V lost 3 bases and J lost 6; bases outside the gene matches: 12. The CDR3 consists of 16 residues. The CDR3 DNA follows: TGTGCCAGCAGTTTGATTTCGGGGGGGGCCTTTCAGACCCAGTACTTC. Residues: CASSLISGGAFQTQYF.

The sample holds a few counts of this clone. The CDR3 sequence: CASSKDGGPYEQYF. As DNA, the CDR3 is TGTGCCAGCAGCAAAGACGGGGGGCCATACGAGCAGTACTTC. This rearrangement joins TRBV21-1 to TRBJ2-7; the listed D gene, TRBD2, was not tested against the DNA. TRBV21-1 is recorded as a pseudogene. The CDR3 is made up of 14 amino acids.

This clone was seen a few times. This chain uses TRBV5-6 with TRBJ2-1, with TRBD2 as a possible D gene (5 bases). V gave up 4 bases and J gave up 7 bases, with 9 bases separating them. Per germline, CDR1 SGHDT and CDR2 YYEEEE. This CDR3 comprises 12 residues. The CDR3 region is CASSLRVNEQFF. The CDR3, as DNA: TGTGCCAGCAGCCTGAGGGTGAATGAGCAGTTCTTC.

This clone was seen only a few times. The chain employs TRBV7-9 and TRBJ1-4; TRBD1 matches at 9 bases. Germline loops: CDR1 SEHNR, CDR2 FQNEAQ (reference sequence). Trimming took 8 bases from V and 8 from J; bases not matched to a gene: 6. The CDR3 has 13 residues. Here the CDR3 reads CASLQGAGEKLFF. CDR3 nucleotide sequence: TGTGCCAGCTTACAGGGGGCAGGGGAAAAACTGTTTTTT.

The chain joins TRBV10-2 to TRBJ2-7; D gene uncertain. Germline CDR1 and CDR2: WSHSY and SAAADI. The CDR3 is 11 residues long. The germline V and J ends were trimmed by 6 bases and 5 bases, with 8 bases remaining between them. The CDR3 here is CASSPGHEQYF. The DNA for the CDR3 is TGCGCCAGCAGCCCCGGGCACGAGCAGTACTTC.

This sequence joins TRBV11-1 and TRBJ2-2; D remains unclear. There are 12 residues in the CDR3. The V gene's germline CDR1 is SGHAT and CDR2 FQDESV (reference sequence). V lost 5 bases to trimming and J lost 7 bases, with 8 bases between them. Here the CDR3 reads CASSPRVGELFF. In DNA, the CDR3 is TGTGCCAGCAGCCCTAGGGTCGGGGAGCTGTTTTTT.

The CDR3 DNA is TGTGCCAGCAAGTCATACCCATCCCTAACAGATACGCAGTATTTT. Its translation: CASKSYPSLTDTQYF. This chain links TRBV6-5 with TRBJ2-3; D is ambiguous. The germline gives CDR1 MNHEY, CDR2 SVGAGI. Trimming took 7 bases from V and 3 from J, leaving 17 bases between them. CDR3 length: 15 amino acids.

This clone was observed a single time. The chain employs TRBV5-6 and TRBJ2-1; D not certain. CDR3 length equals 12 residues. Trimming cost V 0 bases and J 8 bases, with 6 bases left between them. Germline V gives CDR1 SGHDT, CDR2 YYEEEE. The CDR3 loop reads CASSLVGYEQFF. The CDR3 DNA reads as TGTGCCAGCAGCTTGGTTGGCTATGAGCAGTTCTTC.

The chain links TRBV5-4 to TRBJ2-1, with D possibly matching TRBD2 (6 bases). Per the germline V gene, CDR1 is SGHNT and CDR2 is YYREEE (reference sequence). Trimming removed 4 bases from V and 8 bases from J, with 16 bases in between. The CDR3 spans 14 residues. The CDR3 DNA reads TGTGCCAGCAGCCAGACGGGACTGATCCATGAGCAGTTCTTC. It encodes CASSQTGLIHEQFF.

The V and J genes are TRBV6-5 and TRBJ1-4; D unclear. This CDR3 comprises 13 residues. Germline V lookup: CDR1 MNHEY, CDR2 SVGAGI. Trimming left V 7 bases short and J 7 bases short, with 13 bases between. The CDR3 DNA reads as TGTGCCAGCAAGATACTTGTTTTTGAAAAACTGTTTTTT. Translation: CASKILVFEKLFF.

The V call is TRBV5-6, the J call TRBJ2-7; D is possibly TRBD2 (7 bases). From germline, CDR1 is SGHDT and CDR2 YYEEEE. Trimming stripped 4 bases from V and 7 bases from J, with 24 bases between. The CDR3 has 16 residues. CDR3 sequence reads: CASSVHGGRGAFEQYF. CDR3 nucleotide sequence: TGTGCCAGCAGCGTCCACGGGGGCCGGGGGGCGTTTGAGCAGTACTTC. Complete variable domain (other parts from reference TRBV5-6 and TRBJ2-7): DAGVTQSPTHLIKTRGQQVTLRCSPKSGHDTVSWYQQALGQGPQFIFQYYEEEERQRGNFPDRFSGHQFPNYSSELNVNALLLGDSALYLCASSVHGGRGAFEQYFGPGTRLTVT.

The rearrangement joins TRBV6-6 to TRBJ2-5; the D is unclear. Trimming pared 0 bases from V and 1 base from J, leaving 0 bases between. CDR3 length: 12 residues. Per germline, CDR1 MNHNY and CDR2 SVGAGI (reference sequence). CDR3 in amino acids: CASSYSQETQYF. For the CDR3, the DNA is TGTGCCAGCAGTTACTCCCAAGAGACCCAGTACTTC.

Comment on this clone: The junction differs from germline at one of its ends, possibly a read error. The V and J genes are TRBV7-7 and TRBJ2-7, with D possibly being TRBD1 or TRBD2 (5 bases each). This CDR3 has 13 residues. Germline V gene data show CDR1 as SSHAT and CDR2 as FNYEAQ (reference sequence). The CDR3 nucleotides read TGTGCTAGCAGCCCGGGACCGGGGTCCGAGCAGTACTTC. It translates to CASSPGPGSEQYF.

V is TRBV5-6 and J is TRBJ2-1; 13 bases map to TRBD2. The V and J ends lost 3 bases and 0 bases, in that order; junction bases with no gene match: 9. Germline V gene data show CDR1 as SGHDT and CDR2 as YYEEEE. The CDR3 spans 19 residues. The CDR3, as DNA: TGTGCCAGCAGCTGGTCCGGGACTAGCGGGGAAAGCTCCTACAATGAGCAGTTCTTC. Amino acids: CASSWSGTSGESSYNEQFF.

The chain uses TRBV7-2 and TRBJ2-6; D unclear. Germline V gives CDR1 SGHTA, CDR2 FQGNSA. The germline V and J ends were trimmed by 1 base and 2 bases, with 3 bases remaining between them. This CDR3 is built from 14 residues. CDR3 region: CASSLEPGANVLTF. CDR3 in DNA: TGTGCCAGCAGCTTAGAACCTGGGGCCAACGTCCTGACTTTC.

The chain couples TRBV7-8 to TRBJ2-5, with D tentatively TRBD1 or TRBD2 (5 bases each). The CDR3 has 15 amino acids. Trimming shortened V by 7 bases and J by 1 base, and 16 bases separated the two germline ends. Per germline, CDR1 SGHVS and CDR2 FQNEAQ. CDR3 region: CASTTGGGLQETQYF. The DNA of the CDR3 is TGTGCCAGCACCACAGGCGGCGGGCTCCAAGAGACCCAGTACTTC.

This chain joins TRBV5-1 and TRBJ2-7; the D gene could be TRBD1 or TRBD2 (5 bases each). V was pared by 0 bases and J by 3 bases, with 13 bases between. The germline V gene has CDR1 SGHRS and CDR2 YFSETQ. This CDR3 has 15 residues. The CDR3 DNA reads as TGCGCCAGCAGCTTGGCCGGGACGGATATCTACGAGCAGTACTTC. Translation: CASSLAGTDIYEQYF.

This sequence joins TRBV27 and TRBJ1-1, with D perhaps TRBD1 (5 bases). Germline CDR1 reads MNHEY; CDR2 reads SMNVEV (reference sequence). There are 13 residues in the CDR3. V lost 9 bases, J lost 6 bases, and 17 bases lay in between. The CDR3 nucleotides read TGTGCCAGTATGGGCAGGGAAGGGCCTGAAGCTTTCTTT. Its translation is CASMGREGPEAFF.

The J gene is TRBJ2-3, the V gene TRBV7-6, with 14 nucleotides matching TRBD2. The germline CDR1 and CDR2 sequences are SGHVS and FNYEAQ. The CDR3 covers 15 residues. Trimming took 7 bases from V and 8 from J; bases not matched to a gene: 8. The CDR3 protein is CASTKGTSGRGTQYF. In DNA, the CDR3 is TGTGCCAGCACCAAAGGGACTAGCGGGAGAGGTACGCAGTATTTT. Variable domain in full (rest from reference TRBV7-6 and TRBJ2-3): GAGVSQSPRYKVTKRGQDVALRCDPISGHVSLYWYRQALGQGPEFLTYFNYEAQQDKSGLPNDRFSAERPEGSISTLTIQRTEQRDSAMYRCASTKGTSGRGTQYFGPGTRLTVL.

V and J are TRBV4-1 and TRBJ2-1, with 10 bases aligning to TRBD2. Germline V gives CDR1 MGHRA, CDR2 YSYEKL. This CDR3 is 15 amino acids long. Unmatched junction bases numbered 3, after V lost 3 bases and J lost 4 bases. Here the CDR3 reads CASSHFSGRYNEQFF. The DNA for the CDR3 is TGCGCCAGCAGCCATTTTAGCGGGAGGTACAATGAGCAGTTCTTC.

The chain links TRBV6-5 to TRBJ2-2, with D hard to call. CDR1 and CDR2 (germline): MNHEY, SVGAGI. Trimming cost V 0 bases and J 6 bases, with 5 bases left between them. This CDR3 is built from 13 residues. CDR3 in amino acids: CASSYSPSGELFF. In DNA form, the CDR3 reads TGTGCCAGCAGTTACTCCCCATCCGGGGAGCTGTTTTTT.

The chain recombines TRBV27 with TRBJ2-5; D gene uncertain. The CDR3 has 13 amino acids. V was pared by 3 bases and J by 2 bases, with 7 bases between. Germline V gene data show CDR1 as MNHEY and CDR2 as SMNVEV (reference sequence). The CDR3 DNA follows: TGTGCCAGCAGTTTCCTTGAGCAAGAGACCCAGTACTTC. Its translation is CASSFLEQETQYF.

This clone was detected a few times. V gene TRBV5-4 combines with J gene TRBJ2-5; 9 bases are shared with TRBD2. Germline V gives CDR1 SGHNT, CDR2 YYREEE (reference sequence). The CDR3 length is 16 residues. Trimming removed 2 bases from V and 2 bases from J; junction bases left unmatched: 7. The CDR3 sequence is CASSLSQLAGQETQYF. The CDR3 DNA reads as TGTGCCAGCAGCTTATCTCAGCTAGCGGGGCAAGAGACCCAGTACTTC.

The chain carries TRBV27 and TRBJ2-7; a possible D gene is TRBD1 (6 bases). The V end lost 6 bases, the J end lost 4 bases, and 16 bases lay between the germline ends. The CDR3 loop spans 14 amino acids. From germline, CDR1 is MNHEY and CDR2 SMNVEV (reference sequence). In DNA form, the CDR3 reads TGTGCCAGCAGCTACAGGGCCCCTCCTTACGAGCAGTACTTC. It is translated as CASSYRAPPYEQYF.